A selection of T cell receptor beta chains follows, all from one sample in a study of control samples from healthy donors and cancer patients. Only in-frame clones appear in the TCRdb table, and some are missing; sequencing was by immunoSEQ multiplex PCR. Among some 250,000 clones listed, around 79% were seen once. The specimen was PBMCs. Source of these receptors: a woman aged 60 to 75 with lung cancer. CDR3s include the opening cysteine and the closing phenylalanine or tryptophan.

V,J,CDR3
TRBV7-2,TRBJ1-5,CASSRLGAQPQHF
TRBV29-1,TRBJ2-7,CSVDSRGGHEQYF
TRBV7-9,TRBJ2-5,CASSLALSGGKETQYF
TRBV5-1,TRBJ2-5,CASSLKGGGQETQYF
TRBV7-9,TRBJ2-7,CASSLPSGGQQYF
TRBV7-2,TRBJ2-7,CASSLGTSAPEQYF
TRBV4-1,TRBJ2-7,CASSQTIRQGNPYEQYF
TRBV4-1,TRBJ2-1,CASSRGLATYNEQFF
TRBV25-1,TRBJ2-3,CASSELGGSPRDTQYF
TRBV2,TRBJ2-2,CASSEALATTGELFF
TRBV2,TRBJ1-3,CASSEGSGNTIYF
TRBV6-5,TRBJ1-6,CASSYSRARLNSPLHF
TRBV5-8,TRBJ2-2,CASQRARGTGELFF
TRBV3-1/TRBV3-2,TRBJ2-1,CASSATSRLAGGRGNEQFF
TRBV5-1,TRBJ2-7,CASRPEGVSYEQYF
TRBV6-2/TRBV6-3,TRBJ1-4,CASSYSIAGGGDEKLFF
TRBV6-6,TRBJ2-3,CASRTTSGRATDTQYF
TRBV28,TRBJ1-2,CASSPPDSSPFF
TRBV12-5,TRBJ2-3,CASGDHTQYF
TRBV3-1/TRBV3-2,TRBJ1-2,CASSPSWVPTGGYTF
TRBV28,TRBJ2-3,CASRATSTDTQYF
TRBV27,TRBJ2-3,CASSLGSWTDTQYF
TRBV24-1,TRBJ1-1,CATSRAGQRTEAFF
TRBV19,TRBJ1-5,CASSTKGHRAEHQPQHF